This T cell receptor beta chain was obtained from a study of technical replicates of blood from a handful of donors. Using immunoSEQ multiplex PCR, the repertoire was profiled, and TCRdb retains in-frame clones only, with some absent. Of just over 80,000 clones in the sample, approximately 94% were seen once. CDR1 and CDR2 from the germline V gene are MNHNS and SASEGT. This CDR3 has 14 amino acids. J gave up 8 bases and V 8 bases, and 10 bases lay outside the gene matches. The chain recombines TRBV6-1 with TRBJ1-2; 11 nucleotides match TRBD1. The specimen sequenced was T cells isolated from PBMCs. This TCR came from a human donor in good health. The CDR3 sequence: CASPGQGASDGYTF. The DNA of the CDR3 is TGTGCCAGCCCCGGACAGGGGGCGTCGGACGGCTACACCTTC.